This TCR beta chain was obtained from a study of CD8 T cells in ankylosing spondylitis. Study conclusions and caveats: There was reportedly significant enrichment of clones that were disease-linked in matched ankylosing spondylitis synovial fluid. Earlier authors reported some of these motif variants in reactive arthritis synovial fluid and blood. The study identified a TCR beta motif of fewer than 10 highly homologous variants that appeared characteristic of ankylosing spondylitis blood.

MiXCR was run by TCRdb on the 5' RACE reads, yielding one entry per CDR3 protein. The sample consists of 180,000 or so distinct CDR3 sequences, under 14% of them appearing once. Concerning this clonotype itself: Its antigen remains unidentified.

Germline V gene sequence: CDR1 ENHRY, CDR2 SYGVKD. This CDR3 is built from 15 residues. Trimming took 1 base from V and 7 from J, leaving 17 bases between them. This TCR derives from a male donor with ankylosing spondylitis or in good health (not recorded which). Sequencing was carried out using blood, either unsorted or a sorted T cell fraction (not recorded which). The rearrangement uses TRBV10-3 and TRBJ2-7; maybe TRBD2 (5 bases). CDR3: CAISEYTEGPREQYF. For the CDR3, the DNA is TGTGCCATCAGTGAGTATACAGAGGGCCCTCGAGAGCAGTACTTC.